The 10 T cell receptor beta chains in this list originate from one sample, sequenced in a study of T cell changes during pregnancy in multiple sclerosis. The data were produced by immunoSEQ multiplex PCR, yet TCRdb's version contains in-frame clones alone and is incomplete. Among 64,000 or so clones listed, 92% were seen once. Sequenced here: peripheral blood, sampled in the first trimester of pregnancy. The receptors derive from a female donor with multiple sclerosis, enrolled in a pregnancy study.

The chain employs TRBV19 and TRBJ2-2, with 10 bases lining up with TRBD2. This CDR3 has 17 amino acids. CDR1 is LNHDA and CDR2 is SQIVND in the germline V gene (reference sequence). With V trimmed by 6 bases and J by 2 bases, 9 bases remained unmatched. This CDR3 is CASSPGASGSNTGELFF. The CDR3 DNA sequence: TGTGCCAGTAGCCCCGGGGCTAGCGGGAGCAACACCGGGGAGCTGTTTTTT.

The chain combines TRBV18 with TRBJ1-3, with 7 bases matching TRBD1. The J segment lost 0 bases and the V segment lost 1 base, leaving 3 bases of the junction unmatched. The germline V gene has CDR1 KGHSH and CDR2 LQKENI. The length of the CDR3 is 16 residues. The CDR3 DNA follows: TGTGCCAGCTCACCACTACAGGGGATCTCTGGAAACACCATATATTTT. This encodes CASSPLQGISGNTIYF.

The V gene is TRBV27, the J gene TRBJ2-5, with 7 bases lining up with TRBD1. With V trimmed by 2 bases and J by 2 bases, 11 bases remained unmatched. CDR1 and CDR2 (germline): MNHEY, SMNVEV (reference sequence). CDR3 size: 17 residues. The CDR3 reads CASSLRRSGGIQETQYF. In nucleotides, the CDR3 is TGTGCCAGCAGTTTACGGCGCTCAGGGGGTATACAAGAGACCCAGTACTTC.

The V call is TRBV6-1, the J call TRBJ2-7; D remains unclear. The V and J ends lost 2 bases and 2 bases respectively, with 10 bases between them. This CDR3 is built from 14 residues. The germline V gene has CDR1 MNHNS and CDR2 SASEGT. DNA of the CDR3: TGTGCCAGCAGTGAATTCGGTTACCCCTACGAGCAGTACTTC. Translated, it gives CASSEFGYPYEQYF.

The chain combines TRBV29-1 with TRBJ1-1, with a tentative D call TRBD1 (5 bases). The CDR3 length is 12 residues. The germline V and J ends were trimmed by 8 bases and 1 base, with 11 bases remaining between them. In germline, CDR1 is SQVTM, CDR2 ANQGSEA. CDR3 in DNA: TGCAGCCTCCTAACAGGGAACACTGAAGCTTTCTTT. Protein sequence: CSLLTGNTEAFF.

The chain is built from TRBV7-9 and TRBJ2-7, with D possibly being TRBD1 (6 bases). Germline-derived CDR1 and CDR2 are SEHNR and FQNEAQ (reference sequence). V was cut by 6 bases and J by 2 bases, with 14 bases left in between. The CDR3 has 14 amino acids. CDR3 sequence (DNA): TGTGCCAGCAGTTCTGGACAGAGGGCCTACGAGCAGTACTTC. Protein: CASSSGQRAYEQYF.

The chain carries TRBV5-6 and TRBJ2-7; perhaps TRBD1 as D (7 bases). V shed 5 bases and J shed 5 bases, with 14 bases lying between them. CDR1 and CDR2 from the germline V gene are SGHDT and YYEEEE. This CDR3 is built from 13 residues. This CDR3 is CASRGQGGNEQYF. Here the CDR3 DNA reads TGTGCCAGCAGGGGGCAGGGGGGTAACGAGCAGTACTTC. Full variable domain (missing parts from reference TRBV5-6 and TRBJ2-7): DAGVTQSPTHLIKTRGQQVTLRCSPKSGHDTVSWYQQALGQGPQFIFQYYEEEERQRGNFPDRFSGHQFPNYSSELNVNALLLGDSALYLCASRGQGGNEQYFGPGTRLTVT.

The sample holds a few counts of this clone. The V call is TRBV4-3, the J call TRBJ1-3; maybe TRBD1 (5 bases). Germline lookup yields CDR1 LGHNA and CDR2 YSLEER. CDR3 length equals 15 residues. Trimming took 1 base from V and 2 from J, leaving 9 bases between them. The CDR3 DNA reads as TGCGCCAGCAGCCAAGCGGGGGGGGCTGGAAACACCATATATTTT. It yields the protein CASSQAGGAGNTIYF.

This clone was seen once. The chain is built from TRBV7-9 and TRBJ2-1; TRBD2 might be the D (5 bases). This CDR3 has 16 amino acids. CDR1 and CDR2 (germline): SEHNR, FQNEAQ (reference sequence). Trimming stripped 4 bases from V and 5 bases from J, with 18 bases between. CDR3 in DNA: TGTGCCAGCAGCTCCCGGACTGGACTTTTGAACAATGAGCAGTTCTTC. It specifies CASSSRTGLLNNEQFF.

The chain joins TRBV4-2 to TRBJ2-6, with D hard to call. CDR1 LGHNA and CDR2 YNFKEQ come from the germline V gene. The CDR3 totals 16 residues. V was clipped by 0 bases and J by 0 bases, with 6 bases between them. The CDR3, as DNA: TGTGCCAGCAGCCAAGATTCCCTCTCTGGGGCCAACGTCCTGACTTTC. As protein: CASSQDSLSGANVLTF.